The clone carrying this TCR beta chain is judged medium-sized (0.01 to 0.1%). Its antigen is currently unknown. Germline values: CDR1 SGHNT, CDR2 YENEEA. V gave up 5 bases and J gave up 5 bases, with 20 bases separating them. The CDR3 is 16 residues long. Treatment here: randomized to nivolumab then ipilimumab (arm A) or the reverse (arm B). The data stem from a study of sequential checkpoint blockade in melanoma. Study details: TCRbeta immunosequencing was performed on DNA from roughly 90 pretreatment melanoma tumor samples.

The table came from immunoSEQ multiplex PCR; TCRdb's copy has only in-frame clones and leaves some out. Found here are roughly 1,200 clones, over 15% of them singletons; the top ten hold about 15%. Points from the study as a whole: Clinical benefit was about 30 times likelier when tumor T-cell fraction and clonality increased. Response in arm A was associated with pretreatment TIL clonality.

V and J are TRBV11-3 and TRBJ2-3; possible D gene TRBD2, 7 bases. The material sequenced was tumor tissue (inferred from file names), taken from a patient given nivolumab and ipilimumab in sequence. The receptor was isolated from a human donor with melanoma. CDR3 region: CASSPWGGGAGDTQYF. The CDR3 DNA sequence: TGTGCCAGCAGCCCATGGGGAGGGGGGGCCGGAGATACGCAGTATTTT.